The present entry profiles one TCR beta chain with its context. Its matching antigen is unknown. The data belong to a study of blood T cells in healthy people across ages. Study-level points and caveats: Long-lived and aged donors differed, with more naive CD4+ cells and higher diversity in the long-lived. No conclusive comparison of naive versus antigen-experienced cells was possible with unsorted PBMCs.

The CDR3 is 15 residues long. From germline, CDR1 is SGHTA and CDR2 FQGNSA. V dropped 6 bases and J dropped 1 base, with 16 bases sitting between them. Next came a second PCR, run for roughly 6 to 11 cycles, which used a sample-barcoded 5' primer along with a J-beta primer mix. TCRdb itself ran the 5' RACE reads through MiXCR, one entry per CDR3 protein. The sample carries fewer than 800,000 distinct CDR3 sequences, around 21% recorded once. This sequence originates from a man between 65 and 85 years old in good health. This chain connects TRBV7-2 to TRBJ2-7; perhaps TRBD2 as D (5 bases). Sample: blood. In nucleotides, the CDR3 is TGTGCCAGCAGTCAAATGGAGGCACAGTCCTACGAGCAGTACTTC. Translated: CASSQMEAQSYEQYF. Drawing the rest from reference TRBV7-2 and TRBJ2-7, the complete variable domain is GAGVSQSPSNKVTEKGKDVELRCDPISGHTALYWYRQSLGQGLEFLIYFQGNSAPDKSGLPSDRFSAERTGGSVSTLTIQRTQQEDSAVYLCASSQMEAQSYEQYFGPGTRLTVT.